Included here is one T cell receptor (beta chain) sequence, with context. This entry comes from a study of blood T cell repertoires in COVID-19. Turning to the study itself: Whether acute or convalescent, the COVID-19 samples came from the United States, Italy and Spain. T cells, B-cell-depleted T cells, or PBMCs supplied cDNA or gDNA.

In the original processing: Amplification from reference gene primers served as the basis for estimated nucleated cell counts. Measured with immunoSEQ multiplex PCR; TCRdb has only the in-frame clones, and not every one. That table gives V, J and clone size, and the DNA gave D and trimming. The data hold fewer than 150,000 clones, with approximately 84% observed a single time. Germline V gene data show CDR1 as SGDLS and CDR2 as YYNGEE. V was trimmed by 2 bases and J by 7 bases, leaving 12 bases between them. The CDR3 length is 14 residues. The sequencing input was peripheral blood. V is TRBV9 and J is TRBJ2-2; the D is unclear. The clonotype was recovered from a human donor in a cohort sampled during active COVID-19. The CDR3, as DNA: TGTGCCAGCAGCGTCCCGAGTAGTCACGGGGAGCTGTTTTTT. Protein sequence: CASSVPSSHGELFF.